This T cell receptor (beta chain) was observed in a study of blood T cell repertoires in COVID-19. Study in general: Both acute and convalescent COVID-19 samples were obtained from the United States, Italy and Spain.

This clone was seen more than once but under ten times. This CDR3 has 15 amino acids. V gave up 4 bases and J gave up 10 bases; unmatched junction bases: 9. CDR1 is SGHTA, CDR2 FQGNSA, per germline. In the original workflow: Scientists estimated how many nucleated cells there were by amplifying reference gene primers. Measured with immunoSEQ multiplex PCR; TCRdb has only the in-frame clones, and not every one. V, J and clone size are those of that table, while D and trimming were read from the DNA. The sample contains over 150,000 clones, 90% to 95% of which appear only once. The chain carries TRBV7-2 and TRBJ1-6, with 8 bases lining up with TRBD1. Input material: peripheral blood. The receptor comes from a man over 45 with acute or convalescent COVID-19. The CDR3 DNA sequence: TGTGCCAGCAGCTACAAGACAGGGGCGACGTCACCCCTCCACTTT. It is translated as CASSYKTGATSPLHF.